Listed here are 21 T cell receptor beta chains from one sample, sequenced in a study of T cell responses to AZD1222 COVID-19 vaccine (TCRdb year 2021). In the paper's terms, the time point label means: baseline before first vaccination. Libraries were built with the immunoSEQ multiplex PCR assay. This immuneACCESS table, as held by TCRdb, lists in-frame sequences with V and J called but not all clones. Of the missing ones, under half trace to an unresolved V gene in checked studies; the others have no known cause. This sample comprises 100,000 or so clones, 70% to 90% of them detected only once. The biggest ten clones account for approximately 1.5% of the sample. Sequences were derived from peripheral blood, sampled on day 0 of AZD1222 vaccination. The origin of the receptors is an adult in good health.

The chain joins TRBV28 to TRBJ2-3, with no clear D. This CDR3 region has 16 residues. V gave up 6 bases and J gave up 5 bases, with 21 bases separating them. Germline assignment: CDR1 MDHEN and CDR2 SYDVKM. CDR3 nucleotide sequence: TGTGCCAGCAGCCCTAGAGGTTCAGGTGCTGAAGATACGCAGTATTTT. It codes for CASSPRGSGAEDTQYF.

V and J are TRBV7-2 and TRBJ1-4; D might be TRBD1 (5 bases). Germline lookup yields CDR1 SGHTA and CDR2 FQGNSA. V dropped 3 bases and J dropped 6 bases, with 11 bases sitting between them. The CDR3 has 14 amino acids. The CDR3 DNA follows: TGTGCCAGCAGCTTGCACAGAGGGGATGAAAAACTGTTTTTT. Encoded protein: CASSLHRGDEKLFF.

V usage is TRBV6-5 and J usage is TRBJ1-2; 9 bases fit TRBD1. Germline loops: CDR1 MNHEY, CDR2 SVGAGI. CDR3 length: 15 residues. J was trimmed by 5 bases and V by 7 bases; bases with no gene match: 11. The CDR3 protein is CASTNSQGAWYGYTF. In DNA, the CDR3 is TGTGCCAGCACCAATTCACAGGGGGCTTGGTATGGCTACACCTTC.

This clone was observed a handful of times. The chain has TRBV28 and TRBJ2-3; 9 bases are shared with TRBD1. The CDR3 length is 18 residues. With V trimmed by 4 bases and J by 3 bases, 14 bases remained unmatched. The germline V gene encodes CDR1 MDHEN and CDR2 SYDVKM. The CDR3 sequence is CASSSDKKGTGLTDTQYF. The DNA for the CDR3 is TGTGCCAGCAGTTCAGATAAGAAAGGGACAGGGTTGACAGATACGCAGTATTTT.

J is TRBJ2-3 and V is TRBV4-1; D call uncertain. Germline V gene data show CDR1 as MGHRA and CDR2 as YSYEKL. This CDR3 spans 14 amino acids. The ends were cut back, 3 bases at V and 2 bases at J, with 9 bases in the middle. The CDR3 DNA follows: TGCGCCAGCAGCCAGGAGACTGACACAGATACGCAGTATTTT. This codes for CASSQETDTDTQYF.

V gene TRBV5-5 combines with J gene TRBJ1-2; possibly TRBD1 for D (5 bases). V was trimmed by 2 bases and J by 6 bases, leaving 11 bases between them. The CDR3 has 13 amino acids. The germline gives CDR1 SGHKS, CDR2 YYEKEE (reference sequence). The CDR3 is CASSLTGGDGYTF. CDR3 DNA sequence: TGTGCCAGCAGCTTAACGGGAGGGGATGGCTACACCTTC.

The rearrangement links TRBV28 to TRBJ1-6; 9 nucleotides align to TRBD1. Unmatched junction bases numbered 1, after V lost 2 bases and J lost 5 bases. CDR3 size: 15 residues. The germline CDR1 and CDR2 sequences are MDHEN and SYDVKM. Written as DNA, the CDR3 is TGTGCCAGCAGTTTAGGGGACAGGGATAATTCACCCCTCCACTTT. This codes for CASSLGDRDNSPLHF.

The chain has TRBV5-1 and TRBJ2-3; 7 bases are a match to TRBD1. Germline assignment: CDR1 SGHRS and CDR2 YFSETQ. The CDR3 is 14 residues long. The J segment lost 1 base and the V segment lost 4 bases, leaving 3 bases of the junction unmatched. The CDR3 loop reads CASSPGTGTDTQYF. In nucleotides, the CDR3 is TGCGCCAGCAGCCCCGGGACAGGCACAGATACGCAGTATTTT.

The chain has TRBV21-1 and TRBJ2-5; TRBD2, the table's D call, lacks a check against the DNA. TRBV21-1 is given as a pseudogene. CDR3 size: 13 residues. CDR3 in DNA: TGTGCCACCGAGGGAGACGGACAAGAGACCCAGTACTTC. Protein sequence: CATEGDGQETQYF.

CDR3 coding DNA: TGCGCCAGCAGCTTGGGGACCGTGCGGGAGACCCAGTACTTC. It encodes CASSLGTVRETQYF. This rearrangement joins TRBV5-1 to TRBJ2-5; no clear D. The ends were cut back, 0 bases at V and 5 bases at J, with 11 bases in the middle. The CDR3 extends over 14 amino acids. Germline V gene lookup returns CDR1 SGHRS and CDR2 YFSETQ.

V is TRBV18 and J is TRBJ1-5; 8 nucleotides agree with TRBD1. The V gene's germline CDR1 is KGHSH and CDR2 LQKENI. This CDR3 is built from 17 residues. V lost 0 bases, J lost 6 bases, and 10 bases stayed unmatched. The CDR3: CASSPPLLTGGGQPQHF. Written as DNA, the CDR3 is TGTGCCAGCTCACCACCCCTCCTAACAGGGGGTGGTCAGCCCCAGCATTTT.

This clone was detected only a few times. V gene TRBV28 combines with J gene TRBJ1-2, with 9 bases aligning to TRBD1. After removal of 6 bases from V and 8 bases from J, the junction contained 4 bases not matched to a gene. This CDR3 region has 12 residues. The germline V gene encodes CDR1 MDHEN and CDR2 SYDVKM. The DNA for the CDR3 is TGTGCCAGCAGAACAGGGGGCGGCGGCTACACCTTC. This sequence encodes CASRTGGGGYTF.

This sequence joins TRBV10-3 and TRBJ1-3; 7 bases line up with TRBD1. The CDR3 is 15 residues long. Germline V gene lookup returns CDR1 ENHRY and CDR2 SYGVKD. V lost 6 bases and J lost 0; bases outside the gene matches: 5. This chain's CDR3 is CAIRPDRSSGNTIYF. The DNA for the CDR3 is TGTGCCATCAGACCGGACAGGTCCTCTGGAAACACCATATATTTT.

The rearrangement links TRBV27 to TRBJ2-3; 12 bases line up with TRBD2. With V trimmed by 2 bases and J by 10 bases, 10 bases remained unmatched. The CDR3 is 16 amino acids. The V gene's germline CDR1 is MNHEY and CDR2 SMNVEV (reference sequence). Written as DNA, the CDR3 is TGTGCCAGCAGTTTAAGGGCACTAGCGGGAGGAGGTGCGCAGTATTTT. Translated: CASSLRALAGGGAQYF.

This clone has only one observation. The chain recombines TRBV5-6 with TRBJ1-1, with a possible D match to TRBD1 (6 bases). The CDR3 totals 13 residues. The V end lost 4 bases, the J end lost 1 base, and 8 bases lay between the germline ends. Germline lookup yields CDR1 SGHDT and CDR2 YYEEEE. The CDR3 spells CASSQQGNTEAFF. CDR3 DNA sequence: TGTGCCAGCAGCCAACAGGGGAACACTGAAGCTTTCTTT.

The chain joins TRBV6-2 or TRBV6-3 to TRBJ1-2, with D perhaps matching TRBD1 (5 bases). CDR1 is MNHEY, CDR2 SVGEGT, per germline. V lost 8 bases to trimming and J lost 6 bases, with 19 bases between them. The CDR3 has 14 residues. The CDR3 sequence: CASGQGGYGNGYTF. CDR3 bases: TGTGCCAGCGGCCAGGGTGGTTATGGGAATGGCTACACCTTC.

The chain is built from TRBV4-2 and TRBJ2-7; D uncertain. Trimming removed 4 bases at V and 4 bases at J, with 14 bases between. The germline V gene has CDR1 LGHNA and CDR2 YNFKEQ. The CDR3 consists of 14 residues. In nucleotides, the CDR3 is TGTGCCAGCAGCCGCATAAGGGCGGTTTACGAGCAGTACTTC. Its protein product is CASSRIRAVYEQYF.

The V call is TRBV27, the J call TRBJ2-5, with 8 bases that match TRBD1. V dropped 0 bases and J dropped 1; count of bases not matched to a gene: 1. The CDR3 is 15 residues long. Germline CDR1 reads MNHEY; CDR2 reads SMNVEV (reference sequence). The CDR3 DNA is TGTGCCAGCAGTTTATCGGACAGGGCCCAAGAGACCCAGTACTTC. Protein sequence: CASSLSDRAQETQYF.

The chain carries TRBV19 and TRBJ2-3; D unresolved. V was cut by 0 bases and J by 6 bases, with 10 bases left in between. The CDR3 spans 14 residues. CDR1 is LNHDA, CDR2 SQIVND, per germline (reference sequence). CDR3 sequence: CASSIEGSFDTQYF. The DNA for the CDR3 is TGTGCCAGTAGTATAGAAGGCAGCTTCGATACGCAGTATTTT.

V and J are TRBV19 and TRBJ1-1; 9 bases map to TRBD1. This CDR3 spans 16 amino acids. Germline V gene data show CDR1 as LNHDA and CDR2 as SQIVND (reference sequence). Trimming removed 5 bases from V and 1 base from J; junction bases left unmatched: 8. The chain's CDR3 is CASSPRDREWNTEAFF. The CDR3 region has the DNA TGTGCCAGTAGTCCCCGGGACAGGGAATGGAACACTGAAGCTTTCTTT.

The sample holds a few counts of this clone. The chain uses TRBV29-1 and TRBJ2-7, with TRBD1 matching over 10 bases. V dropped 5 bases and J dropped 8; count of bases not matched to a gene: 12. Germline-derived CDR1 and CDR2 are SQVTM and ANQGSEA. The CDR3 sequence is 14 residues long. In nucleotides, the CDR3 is TGCAGCGTTCTACTTAACGACAGGGGGCGTCAGCAGTACTTC. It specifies CSVLLNDRGRQQYF.